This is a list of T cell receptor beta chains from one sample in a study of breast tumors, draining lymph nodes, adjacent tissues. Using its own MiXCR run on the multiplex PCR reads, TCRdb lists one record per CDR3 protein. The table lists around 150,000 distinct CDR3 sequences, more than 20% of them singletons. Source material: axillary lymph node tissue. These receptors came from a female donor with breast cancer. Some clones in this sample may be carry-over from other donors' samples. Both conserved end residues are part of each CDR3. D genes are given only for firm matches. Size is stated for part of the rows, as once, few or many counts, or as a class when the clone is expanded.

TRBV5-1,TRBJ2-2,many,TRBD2,TGCGCCAGCAGCTTAGAACTAGCGGGAGGGCCTTACACCGGGGAGCTGTTTTTT,CASSLELAGGPYTGELFF
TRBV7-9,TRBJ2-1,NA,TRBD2,TGTGCCAGCAGCCCGCGGACTAGCGGAATCTCCTACAATGAGCAGTTCTTC,CASSPRTSGISYNEQFF
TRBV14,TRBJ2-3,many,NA,TGTGCCAGCAGCCAAGAAGGGAGCGTCCGGAGGGCACAGTATTTT,CASSQEGSVRRAQYF
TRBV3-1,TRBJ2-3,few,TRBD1,TGTGCCAGCAGCCAAGAACCGGGACAGGGGGGCTACACAGATACGCAGTATTTT,CASSQEPGQGGYTDTQYF
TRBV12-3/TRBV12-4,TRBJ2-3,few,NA,TGTGCCAGCAGTTTAGGGGAGGAGGGGGGGGAGACAGATACGCAGTATTTT,CASSLGEEGGETDTQYF
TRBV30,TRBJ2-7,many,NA,TGTGCCTGGAGGCGGGACTTGGACTACGAGCAGTACTTC,CAWRRDLDYEQYF
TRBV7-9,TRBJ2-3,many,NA,TGTGCCAGCAGCTTAGGAGCAGGCAAACAGGGAGATACGCAGTATTTT,CASSLGAGKQGDTQYF
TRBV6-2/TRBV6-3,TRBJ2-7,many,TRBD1,TGTGCCAGCTCGGTAGGCAGGGGGACCTACGAGCAGTACTTC,CASSVGRGTYEQYF
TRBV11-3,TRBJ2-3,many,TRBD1,TGTGCCAGCACCTCGGGACAGCCCACAGATACGCAGTATTTT,CASTSGQPTDTQYF
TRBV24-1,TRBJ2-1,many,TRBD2,TGTGCCACCAGAGGAAGCGGGATAAACAATGAGCAGTTCTTC,CATRGSGINNEQFF
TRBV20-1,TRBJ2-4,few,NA,TGCAGTGCTCTGAGGCTCGGGGGGCAGAACATTCAGTACTTC,CSALRLGGQNIQYF
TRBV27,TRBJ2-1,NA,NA,TGTGCCAGCAGCTTGTCTTCGGGGGCCCACAATGAGCAGTTCTTC,CASSLSSGAHNEQFF
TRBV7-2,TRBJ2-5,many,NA,TGTGCCAGCAGCTTAAGGTGGGGGACGAGGGAGACCCAGTACTTC,CASSLRWGTRETQYF
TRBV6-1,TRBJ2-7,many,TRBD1,TGTGCCAGCAGTTTGACAGGGCGCTCCTACGAGCAGTACTTC,CASSLTGRSYEQYF
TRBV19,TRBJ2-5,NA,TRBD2,TGTGCCAGTACCCTACGGGGTAGCGGGGAGACCCAGTACTTC,CASTLRGSGETQYF
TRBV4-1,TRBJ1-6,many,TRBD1,TGCGCCAGCAGCCTTGAAACGACAGGGGGCTCGGCCCGCCTCCACTTT,CASSLETTGGSARLHF
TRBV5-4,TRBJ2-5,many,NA,TGTGCCAGCAGCTTGTGGGGGCGGTCCAGGGATGAGACCCAGTACTTC,CASSLWGRSRDETQYF
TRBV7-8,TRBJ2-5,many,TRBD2,TGTGCCAGCAACCTAAAGAAGGGACTAGCGGGAGGGGGGGAGACCCAGTACTTC,CASNLKKGLAGGGETQYF
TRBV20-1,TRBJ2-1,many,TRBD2,TGCAGTGCTAGACCTACGACCACCCCGGGACTAGTCCGTGATGAGCAGTTCTTC,CSARPTTTPGLVRDEQFF
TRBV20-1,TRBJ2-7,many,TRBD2,TGCAGTGCTTACTCTAGCGGGAGTATCTCCTACGAGCAGTACTTC,CSAYSSGSISYEQYF
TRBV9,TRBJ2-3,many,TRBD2,TGTGCCAGCAGCGTGGGCGGGAGCATGGATACGCAGTATTTT,CASSVGGSMDTQYF
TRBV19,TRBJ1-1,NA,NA,TGTGCCAGTAGTATAGATGTTCGGGGCAGGAACACTGAAGCTTTCTTT,CASSIDVRGRNTEAFF
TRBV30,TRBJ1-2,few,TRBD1,TGTGCCTGGAGTGCGGGACAGTCTAACTATGGCTACACCTTC,CAWSAGQSNYGYTF
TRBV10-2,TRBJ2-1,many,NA,TGCGCCAGCAGTGAGTCCGGCCTAGTGGGGCCAGCCGAGCAGTTCTTC,CASSESGLVGPAEQFF
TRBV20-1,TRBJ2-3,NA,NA,TGCAGTGCTAGAGATAGGCGGTCTAGCACAGATACGCAGTATTTT,CSARDRRSSTDTQYF
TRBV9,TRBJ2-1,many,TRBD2,TGTGCCAGCAGCGTAGCTGTGGCTAGCGGAGACAATGAGCAGTTCTTC,CASSVAVASGDNEQFF
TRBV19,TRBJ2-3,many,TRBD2,TGTGCCAGTAGTCATCGTAGCGGGAGGCGAACCACAGATACGCAGTATTTT,CASSHRSGRRTTDTQYF
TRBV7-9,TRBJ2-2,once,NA,TGTGCCAGCAGGGGGGCGAACACCGGGGAGCTGTTTTTT,CASRGANTGELFF
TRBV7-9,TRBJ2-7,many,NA,TGTGCCAGCAGCACCGGGCGCTACGAGCAGTACTTC,CASSTGRYEQYF
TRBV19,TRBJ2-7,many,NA,TGTGCCAGTAGTAGGACTCTATCCTACGAGCAGTACTTC,CASSRTLSYEQYF
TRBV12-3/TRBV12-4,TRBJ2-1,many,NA,TGTGCCAGCACTTCACAGAGACCCTACAATGAGCAGTTCTTC,CASTSQRPYNEQFF
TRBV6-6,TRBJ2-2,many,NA,TGTGCCAGCAGTTACTCTGGGCCCACTTGGACCGGGGAGCTGTTTTTT,CASSYSGPTWTGELFF
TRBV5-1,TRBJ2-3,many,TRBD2,TGCGCCAGCAAAAGAGCGGGAGTTATGGATACGCAGTATTTT,CASKRAGVMDTQYF
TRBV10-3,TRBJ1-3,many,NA,TGTGCCATCAGTGAGTCGCGCCCAACGGTGAACACCATATATTTT,CAISESRPTVNTIYF
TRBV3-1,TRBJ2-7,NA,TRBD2,TGTGCCAACAGCGCCCGACTAGCGGTCTCTGTAGAGCAGTACTTC,CANSARLAVSVEQYF
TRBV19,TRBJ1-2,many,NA,TGTGCCAGTAGTATGCTAGAGGACACTAACTATGGCTACACCTTC,CASSMLEDTNYGYTF
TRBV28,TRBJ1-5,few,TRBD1,TGTGCCAGCAGTCCGCAGGGGGGCGTTATTCAGCCCCAGCATTTT,CASSPQGGVIQPQHF
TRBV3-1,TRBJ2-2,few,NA,TGTGCCAGCAGCCAAGTGGGTACCGGGGAGCTGTTTTTT,CASSQVGTGELFF
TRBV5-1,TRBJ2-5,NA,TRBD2,TGCGCCAGCAGCTTGGGGGGTAGCGGGAGCAAGACCCAGTACTTC,CASSLGGSGSKTQYF
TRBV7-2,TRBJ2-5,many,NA,TGTGCCAGCAGGTGGAGGGGGGAAGAGACCCAGTACTTC,CASRWRGEETQYF
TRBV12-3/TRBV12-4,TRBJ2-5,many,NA,TGTGCCAGCAGACACAACAGGGAGACCCAGTACTTC,CASRHNRETQYF
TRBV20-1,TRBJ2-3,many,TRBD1,TGCAGTGCCCACCCAGGGGGACACCTCACAGATACGCAGTATTTT,CSAHPGGHLTDTQYF
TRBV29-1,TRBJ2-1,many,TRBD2,TGCAGCGTTCATGGACTAGGGTCCTACAATGAGCAGTTCTTC,CSVHGLGSYNEQFF
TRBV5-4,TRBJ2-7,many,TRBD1,TGTGCCAGCAGCTTGGGGGGACAGGTCCTTTACGAGCAGTACTTC,CASSLGGQVLYEQYF
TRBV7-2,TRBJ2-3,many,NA,TGTGCCAGCAGCTTAGTAGGTTTAGATACGCAGTATTTT,CASSLVGLDTQYF
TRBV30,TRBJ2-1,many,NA,TGTGCCTGGAGTGTACAGTCCCAGCAGTTCTTC,CAWSVQSQQFF
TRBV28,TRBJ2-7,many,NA,TGTGCCAGCAGTCCCCGTTGGTCCTACGAGCAGTACTTC,CASSPRWSYEQYF
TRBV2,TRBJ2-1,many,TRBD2,TGTGCCAGCAGTGAAAGGACTAGCGGGAGCATTGAGCAGTTCTTC,CASSERTSGSIEQFF
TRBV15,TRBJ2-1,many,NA,TGTGCCACCAGCAGAGATTTGGCGAATGAGCAGTTCTTC,CATSRDLANEQFF
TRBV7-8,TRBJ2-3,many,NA,TGTGCCAGCAGCTTAGGTGGGGGGCCGTATCCTGGGGCAGATACGCAGTATTTT,CASSLGGGPYPGADTQYF
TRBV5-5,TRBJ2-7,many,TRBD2,TGTGCCAGCAGCTTGGAGGGTGGGCTAGCGGGAGCCTACGAGCAGTACTTC,CASSLEGGLAGAYEQYF
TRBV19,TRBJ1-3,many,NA,TGTGCCAGTATCCGGTCATCAGGGCCGGGGACTGGAAACACCATATATTTT,CASIRSSGPGTGNTIYF
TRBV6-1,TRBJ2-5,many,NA,TGTGCCAGCAGTGATAGACAGGTCCCGTACCAAGAGACCCAGTACTTC,CASSDRQVPYQETQYF
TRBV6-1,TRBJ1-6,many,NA,TGTGCCAGCAGTGAAGCTTTCTCCTATAATTCACCCCTCCACTTT,CASSEAFSYNSPLHF
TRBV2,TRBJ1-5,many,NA,TGTGCCAGCAGTGTATCTGGGCGCAATCAGCCCCAGCATTTT,CASSVSGRNQPQHF
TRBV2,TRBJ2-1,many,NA,TGTGCCAGCAGTGAAGACACGCCCGAGCAGTTCTTC,CASSEDTPEQFF
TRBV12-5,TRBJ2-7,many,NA,TGTGCTAGTGGTTTCTCTGTGGCGGCGAGCTCCTACGAGCAGTACTTC,CASGFSVAASSYEQYF